The rows below give T cell receptor beta chains drawn from one sample of a study of T-cell reconstitution after alpha-beta-depleted transplantation in children. TCRdb reprocessed the PCR reads via MiXCR and lists one record per CDR3 protein. Of about 4,700 distinct CDR3 sequences listed, more than 5.5% are singletons. This specimen was PBMCs, mostly from graft donor cells, taken 60 days after TCRalphabeta/CD19-depleted stem cell transplant. The receptors derive from a boy under two years old who had a stem cell transplant for SCID, so the T cells may come from the graft donor. Each CDR3 is given with its conserved first and last residue. Each record gives: J gene, clone size, V gene, CDR3 length, CDR3 protein. Clone size appears in some rows only: once, few, many, or a class for an expanded clone.

J: TRBJ1-6; size: NA; V: TRBV6-1; length: 13; CDR3: CASRKRGVVSLHF
J: TRBJ2-3; size: medium-sized; V: TRBV12-3/TRBV12-4; length: 15; CDR3: CASSFRGWGTDTQYF
J: TRBJ2-7; size: many; V: TRBV27; length: 17; CDR3: CASSLRNRQGLGYEQYF
J: TRBJ2-2; size: NA; V: TRBV5-5; length: 18; CDR3: CAISPGKDRGSWTGELFF
J: TRBJ2-2; size: medium-sized; V: TRBV9; length: 16; CDR3: CASRLMGPGSTGELFF
J: TRBJ1-1; size: NA; V: TRBV18; length: 12; CDR3: CASSPRAAEAFF
J: TRBJ2-5; size: medium-sized; V: TRBV29-1; length: 10; CDR3: CSVGWETQYF
J: TRBJ2-7; size: many; V: TRBV27; length: 12; CDR3: CASSLGFYEQYF
J: TRBJ2-2; size: large; V: TRBV10-3; length: 15; CDR3: CAISLGLADTGELFF
J: TRBJ1-5; size: many; V: TRBV6-6; length: 18; CDR3: CATAAFPQFGTGGQPQHF
J: TRBJ2-5; size: medium-sized; V: TRBV10-3; length: 13; CDR3: CAIRGTSQETQYF
J: TRBJ1-2; size: many; V: TRBV5-4; length: 11; CDR3: CASSLAGGYTF
J: TRBJ1-2; size: many; V: TRBV6-4; length: 18; CDR3: CASSDSSRGGALDYGYTF
J: TRBJ1-4; size: many; V: TRBV7-9; length: 16; CDR3: CASSQSQGPGPEKLFF
J: TRBJ2-7; size: medium-sized; V: TRBV29-1; length: 14; CDR3: CSVYTGQGLIEQYF
J: TRBJ2-7; size: many; V: TRBV18; length: 12; CDR3: CASSPQSHEQYF
J: TRBJ1-3; size: many; V: TRBV20-1; length: 12; CDR3: CSGRGSGNTIYF
J: TRBJ1-3; size: medium-sized; V: TRBV24-1; length: 12; CDR3: CATSDLGNTIYF
J: TRBJ1-1; size: many; V: TRBV6-5; length: 13; CDR3: CASSYWANTEAFF
J: TRBJ1-1; size: medium-sized; V: TRBV6-5; length: 12; CDR3: CASRSTAEEAFF
J: TRBJ1-1; size: many; V: TRBV6-2/TRBV6-3; length: 17; CDR3: CASSYRFELQVNTEAFF
J: TRBJ2-1; size: medium-sized; V: TRBV5-3; length: 12; CDR3: CASRLQGCEQFF
J: TRBJ2-7; size: medium-sized; V: TRBV27; length: 13; CDR3: CASSLVGRYEQYF
J: TRBJ1-5; size: many; V: TRBV5-5; length: 14; CDR3: CASSPFSQRQPQHF
J: TRBJ1-6; size: many; V: TRBV6-5; length: 15; CDR3: CASSYSSSLYSPLHF
J: TRBJ2-3; size: medium-sized; V: TRBV6-5; length: 15; CDR3: CASSYRRAGTDTQYF
J: TRBJ2-1; size: once; V: TRBV12-3/TRBV12-4; length: 11; CDR3: CATWGQGEQFF
J: TRBJ2-7; size: many; V: TRBV6-1; length: 17; CDR3: CASSDNSRGGISYEQYF
J: TRBJ2-7; size: medium-sized; V: TRBV7-9; length: 13; CDR3: CASSFGFYYEQYF
J: TRBJ1-3; size: medium-sized; V: TRBV13; length: 14; CDR3: CASRQGMPGNTIYF
J: TRBJ2-1; size: NA; V: TRBV3-1; length: 17; CDR3: CATCNEGQREHYNEQFF
J: TRBJ2-1; size: few; V: TRBV5-4; length: 18; CDR3: CASSRLAGGPFPNNEQFF
J: TRBJ2-2; size: many; V: TRBV6-5; length: 14; CDR3: CASSYSGGGGELFF
J: TRBJ2-2; size: large; V: TRBV11-2; length: 14; CDR3: CASSWTGNTGELFF
J: TRBJ1-2; size: NA; V: TRBV12-3/TRBV12-4; length: 13; CDR3: CASSLAAGDGYTF
J: TRBJ2-7; size: medium-sized; V: TRBV5-1; length: 15; CDR3: CASSWGQVRHYEQYF
J: TRBJ1-2; size: NA; V: TRBV19; length: 15; CDR3: CASTLRQGRSEGYTF
J: TRBJ1-5; size: many; V: TRBV6-5; length: 13; CDR3: CASSQGSNQPQHF
J: TRBJ2-1; size: NA; V: TRBV3-1; length: 17; CDR3: CACSKQGHWESYNEQFF
J: TRBJ1-2; size: many; V: TRBV3-1; length: 15; CDR3: CASSQLGAGWYGYTF
J: TRBJ1-6; size: medium-sized; V: TRBV10-3; length: 14; CDR3: CAINPGGYNSPLHF
J: TRBJ2-7; size: medium-sized; V: TRBV4-2; length: 17; CDR3: CASSQDWAASIFYEQYF
J: TRBJ2-1; size: medium-sized; V: TRBV6-6; length: 14; CDR3: CASSYHSLSNEQFF